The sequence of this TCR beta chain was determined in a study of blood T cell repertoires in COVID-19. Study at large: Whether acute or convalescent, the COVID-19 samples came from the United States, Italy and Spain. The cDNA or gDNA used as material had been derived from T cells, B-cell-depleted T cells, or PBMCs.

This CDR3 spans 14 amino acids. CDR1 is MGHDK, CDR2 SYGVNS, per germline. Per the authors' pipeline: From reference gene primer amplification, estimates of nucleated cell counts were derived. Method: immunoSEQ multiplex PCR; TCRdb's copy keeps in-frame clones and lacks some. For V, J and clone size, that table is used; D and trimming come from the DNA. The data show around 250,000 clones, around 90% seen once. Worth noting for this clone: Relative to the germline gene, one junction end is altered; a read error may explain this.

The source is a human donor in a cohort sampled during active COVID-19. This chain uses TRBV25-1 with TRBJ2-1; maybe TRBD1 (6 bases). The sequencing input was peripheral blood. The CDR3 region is CASRELDSYNEQFF. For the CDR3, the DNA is TGTGCCAGCAGGGAATTGGACAGCTACAATGAGCAGTTCTTC.